This is a list of T cell receptor beta chains from one sample in a study of CD8 T cells in ankylosing spondylitis. TCRdb re-called the 5' RACE reads with MiXCR, one entry per CDR3 protein. The profile shows some 840,000 distinct CDR3 sequences, about 11% of them singletons. Sequenced: blood, either unsorted or a sorted T cell fraction (not recorded which). The receptors originated from a male donor with ankylosing spondylitis. CDR3s include the opening cysteine and the closing phenylalanine or tryptophan. The order of the fields is D gene, J gene, V gene, clone size, CDR3 protein, CDR3 DNA. The D gene is left open where the match is weak. Clone size is not always given. Where it is, it says once, few, many or a class for expanded clones.

D: -; J: TRBJ2-7; V: TRBV29-1; size: -; CDR3: CSVGVGGSYEQYF; DNA: TGCAGCGTTGGGGTCGGGGGCTCCTACGAGCAGTACTTC
D: TRBD2; J: TRBJ2-1; V: TRBV10-3; size: many; CDR3: CAISVGLAGEDEQFF; DNA: TGTGCCATCAGTGTCGGACTAGCGGGAGAGGATGAGCAGTTCTTC
D: -; J: TRBJ2-6; V: TRBV20-1; size: few; CDR3: CSARLLPGAGANVLTF; DNA: TGCAGTGCTAGACTGCTCCCCGGGGCTGGGGCCAACGTCCTGACTTTC
D: TRBD1; J: TRBJ2-1; V: TRBV7-3; size: -; CDR3: CASSLPGDRSTNEQFF; DNA: TGTGCCAGCAGCTTACCCGGGGACAGGAGTACAAATGAGCAGTTCTTC
D: -; J: TRBJ1-5; V: TRBV2; size: few; CDR3: CASTSPGEPQHF; DNA: TGTGCCAGCACCTCCCCCGGGGAGCCCCAGCATTTT
D: -; J: TRBJ2-5; V: TRBV21-1; size: -; CDR3: CASSKEGLATETQYF; DNA: TGTGCCAGCAGCAAAGAAGGTCTAGCGACAGAGACCCAGTACTTC
D: -; J: TRBJ2-7; V: TRBV5-1; size: many; CDR3: CASSPSLGYEQYF; DNA: TGCGCCAGCAGCCCCTCGCTAGGGTACGAGCAGTACTTC
D: TRBD1; J: TRBJ1-1; V: TRBV20-1; size: -; CDR3: CSARFRGFTEAFF; DNA: TGCAGTGCTAGATTCAGGGGGTTCACTGAAGCTTTCTTT
D: -; J: TRBJ2-1; V: TRBV9; size: -; CDR3: CASSPRELAYNEQFF; DNA: TGTGCCAGCAGCCCCAGAGAGCTAGCCTACAATGAGCAGTTCTTC
D: TRBD2; J: TRBJ2-7; V: TRBV3-1; size: -; CDR3: CASSQGGRGIGHEQYF; DNA: TGTGCCAGCAGCCAAGGGGGGAGGGGTATCGGCCACGAGCAGTACTTC
D: -; J: TRBJ2-1; V: TRBV5-1; size: few; CDR3: CASSPSGSYDEQFF; DNA: TGCGCCAGCAGCCCCTCAGGCAGCTACGATGAGCAGTTCTTC
D: TRBD1; J: TRBJ2-7; V: TRBV29-1; size: -; CDR3: CSVGEPGQGWGDEQYF; DNA: TGCAGCGTAGGGGAACCGGGACAGGGGTGGGGGGACGAGCAGTACTTC
D: -; J: TRBJ1-2; V: TRBV5-1; size: -; CDR3: CASSSRAAGRGYTF; DNA: TGCGCCAGCAGCTCCCGGGCCGCGGGAAGGGGCTACACCTTC
D: -; J: TRBJ2-7; V: TRBV20-1; size: few; CDR3: CSAGRGVLYEQYF; DNA: TGCAGTGCTGGCCGAGGGGTCCTCTACGAGCAGTACTTC
D: TRBD2; J: TRBJ2-5; V: TRBV27; size: -; CDR3: CASRKVLAGGPERKTQYF; DNA: TGTGCCAGCAGAAAGGTACTAGCGGGAGGGCCTGAAAGGAAGACCCAGTACTTC
D: -; J: TRBJ2-2; V: TRBV6-2/TRBV6-3; size: few; CDR3: CASRESATGELFF; DNA: TGTGCGAGCAGGGAGAGTGCCACCGGGGAGCTGTTTTTT
D: -; J: TRBJ2-2; V: TRBV12-3/TRBV12-4; size: few; CDR3: CASSRVQRTGELFF; DNA: TGTGCCAGCAGTCGAGTACAGAGGACCGGGGAGCTGTTTTTT
D: -; J: TRBJ2-5; V: TRBV20-1; size: few; CDR3: CSAPAGYQETQYF; DNA: TGCAGTGCCCCCGCCGGGTACCAAGAGACCCAGTACTTC
D: -; J: TRBJ2-2; V: TRBV4-1; size: many; CDR3: CASSRAGGTLNTGELFF; DNA: TGCGCCAGCAGCCGAGCAGGCGGGACATTGAACACCGGGGAGCTGTTTTTT
D: -; J: TRBJ2-2; V: TRBV5-1; size: many; CDR3: CASSLAFGGTGELFF; DNA: TGCGCCAGCAGCTTGGCCTTCGGGGGTACCGGGGAGCTGTTTTTT
D: -; J: TRBJ1-1; V: TRBV7-9; size: -; CDR3: CASSWGTDTEAFF; DNA: TGTGCCAGCAGCTGGGGGACGGACACTGAAGCTTTCTTT
D: -; J: TRBJ2-2; V: TRBV28; size: few; CDR3: CASSSPNKAGELFF; DNA: TGTGCCAGCAGTTCGCCAAACAAGGCCGGGGAGCTGTTTTTT
D: -; J: TRBJ1-1; V: TRBV20-1; size: many; CDR3: CSARVAGRGTEAFF; DNA: TGCAGTGCTAGAGTGGCCGGACGGGGCACTGAAGCTTTCTTT
D: -; J: TRBJ2-1; V: TRBV6-1; size: many; CDR3: CASFKRSFGSNEQFF; DNA: TGTGCCAGCTTTAAGCGATCCTTTGGGAGCAATGAGCAGTTCTTC
D: -; J: TRBJ1-2; V: TRBV29-1; size: -; CDR3: CSVGPTGQRLNYGYTF; DNA: TGCAGCGTTGGGCCTACGGGACAAAGACTTAACTATGGCTACACCTTC
D: -; J: TRBJ2-3; V: TRBV7-2; size: few; CDR3: CASSLNSRDTQYF; DNA: TGTGCCAGCAGCTTAAACAGCAGGGACACGCAGTATTTT
D: TRBD2; J: TRBJ2-3; V: TRBV20-1; size: -; CDR3: CSAVRGVGDTQYF; DNA: TGCAGTGCTGTCCGGGGGGTGGGAGATACGCAGTATTTT
D: -; J: TRBJ1-2; V: TRBV3-1; size: -; CDR3: CASSQEGTPNYGYTF; DNA: TGTGCCAGCAGCCAAGAAGGCACCCCTAACTATGGCTACACCTTC
D: TRBD1; J: TRBJ1-4; V: TRBV7-2; size: -; CDR3: CASSWTGVANEKLFF; DNA: TGTGCCAGCAGTTGGACAGGGGTGGCTAATGAAAAACTGTTTTTT
D: TRBD1; J: TRBJ2-1; V: TRBV4-3; size: -; CDR3: CASSHERTGSYNEQFF; DNA: TGCGCCAGCAGCCACGAGAGGACAGGATCCTACAATGAGCAGTTCTTC
D: -; J: TRBJ2-7; V: TRBV7-6; size: many; CDR3: CASSQTANSYEQYF; DNA: TGTGCCAGCAGCCAGACAGCCAACTCCTACGAGCAGTACTTC
D: -; J: TRBJ2-7; V: TRBV5-1; size: -; CDR3: CASSPVTGREQYF; DNA: TGCGCCAGCAGCCCCGTAACAGGGCGCGAGCAGTACTTC
D: TRBD1; J: TRBJ1-5; V: TRBV5-1; size: many; CDR3: CASSWGQGDNQPQHF; DNA: TGCGCCAGCAGCTGGGGACAGGGGGACAATCAGCCCCAGCATTTT
D: TRBD2; J: TRBJ2-1; V: TRBV10-2; size: -; CDR3: CASSASSGVYNEQFF; DNA: TGCGCCAGCAGTGCCTCTAGCGGAGTCTACAATGAGCAGTTCTTC
D: TRBD1; J: TRBJ1-1; V: TRBV28; size: -; CDR3: CASSFLTGATEAFF; DNA: TGTGCCAGCAGTTTCCTCACAGGGGCCACTGAAGCTTTCTTT
D: TRBD2; J: TRBJ2-3; V: TRBV20-1; size: few; CDR3: CSARDGSGRYTDTQYF; DNA: TGCAGTGCTAGAGATGGTAGCGGGAGGTACACAGATACGCAGTATTTT
D: -; J: TRBJ1-4; V: TRBV20-1; size: -; CDR3: CSALGQNEKLFF; DNA: TGCAGTGCCCTAGGACAGAATGAAAAACTGTTTTTT
D: TRBD1; J: TRBJ2-4; V: TRBV7-2; size: -; CDR3: CASSWGRYRGGHIQYF; DNA: TGTGCCAGCAGCTGGGGACGATACAGGGGTGGCCACATTCAGTACTTC
D: -; J: TRBJ2-7; V: TRBV5-1; size: -; CDR3: CASSTPSGRVYEQYF; DNA: TGCGCCAGCAGCACACCGTCCGGACGCGTCTACGAGCAGTACTTC
D: -; J: TRBJ1-3; V: TRBV6-5; size: few; CDR3: CASSYSRAHLGNTIYF; DNA: TGTGCCAGCAGTTACTCGAGGGCTCACCTTGGAAACACCATATATTTT
D: -; J: TRBJ1-5; V: TRBV20-1; size: few; CDR3: CSARIRGRIGQPQHF; DNA: TGCAGTGCTAGAATCCGGGGGCGAATCGGTCAGCCCCAGCATTTT
D: -; J: TRBJ2-1; V: TRBV7-2; size: -; CDR3: CASSFAGTRYNEQFF; DNA: TGTGCCAGCAGCTTCGCGGGGACCCGTTATAATGAGCAGTTCTTC
D: TRBD2; J: TRBJ2-7; V: TRBV28; size: few; CDR3: CASSTIAGGINEQYF; DNA: TGTGCCAGCAGTACCATAGCGGGAGGGATCAACGAGCAGTACTTC
D: TRBD2; J: TRBJ2-3; V: TRBV7-2; size: few; CDR3: CASRIRGGQTDTQYF; DNA: TGTGCCAGCAGGATCCGGGGGGGTCAGACAGATACGCAGTATTTT
D: -; J: TRBJ1-1; V: TRBV6-5; size: -; CDR3: CASSYGSAVTHHF; DNA: TGTGCCAGCAGTTACGGGTCGGCCGTCACCCACCACTTT
D: -; J: TRBJ2-7; V: TRBV29-1; size: few; CDR3: CSVSTVSYEQYF; DNA: TGCAGCGTTAGCACGGTTTCCTACGAGCAGTACTTC
D: -; J: TRBJ1-5; V: TRBV5-1; size: many; CDR3: CASSDGPGGQPQHF; DNA: TGCGCCAGCAGCGACGGCCCAGGCGGTCAGCCCCAGCATTTT
D: TRBD1; J: TRBJ2-5; V: TRBV7-2; size: few; CDR3: CASSFRDRQETQYF; DNA: TGTGCCAGCAGCTTCCGGGACAGACAAGAGACCCAGTACTTC
D: -; J: TRBJ1-5; V: TRBV6-5; size: -; CDR3: CASSYTSGPNSNQPQHF; DNA: TGTGCCAGCAGTTACACTTCCGGCCCAAATAGCAATCAGCCCCAGCATTTT
D: TRBD1; J: TRBJ1-1; V: TRBV5-1; size: -; CDR3: CASSLGGTGSEAFF; DNA: TGCGCCAGCAGCTTGGGAGGGACAGGCTCCGAAGCTTTCTTT
D: -; J: TRBJ2-1; V: TRBV5-1; size: few; CDR3: CASSRDGRNEQFF; DNA: TGCGCCAGCAGCCGGGATGGACGCAATGAGCAGTTCTTC
D: TRBD1; J: TRBJ1-2; V: TRBV5-1; size: -; CDR3: CASSRPTGDYGYTF; DNA: TGCGCCAGCAGCCGACCGACAGGGGACTATGGCTACACCTTC
D: TRBD1; J: TRBJ2-1; V: TRBV29-1; size: many; CDR3: CSVGTGRNEQFF; DNA: TGCAGCGTTGGGACAGGCCGCAATGAGCAGTTCTTC
D: TRBD2; J: TRBJ2-1; V: TRBV7-9; size: few; CDR3: CASSPIRASGYNEQFF; DNA: TGTGCCAGCAGCCCCATCAGGGCTAGCGGTTACAATGAGCAGTTCTTC
D: -; J: TRBJ2-3; V: TRBV4-1; size: -; CDR3: CASSQNLLDTQYF; DNA: TGCGCCAGCAGCCAAAACTTATTAGATACGCAGTATTTT
D: -; J: TRBJ2-3; V: TRBV6-5; size: few; CDR3: CASSYLGGVGTQYF; DNA: TGTGCCAGCAGTTATCTCGGAGGGGTTGGTACGCAGTATTTT